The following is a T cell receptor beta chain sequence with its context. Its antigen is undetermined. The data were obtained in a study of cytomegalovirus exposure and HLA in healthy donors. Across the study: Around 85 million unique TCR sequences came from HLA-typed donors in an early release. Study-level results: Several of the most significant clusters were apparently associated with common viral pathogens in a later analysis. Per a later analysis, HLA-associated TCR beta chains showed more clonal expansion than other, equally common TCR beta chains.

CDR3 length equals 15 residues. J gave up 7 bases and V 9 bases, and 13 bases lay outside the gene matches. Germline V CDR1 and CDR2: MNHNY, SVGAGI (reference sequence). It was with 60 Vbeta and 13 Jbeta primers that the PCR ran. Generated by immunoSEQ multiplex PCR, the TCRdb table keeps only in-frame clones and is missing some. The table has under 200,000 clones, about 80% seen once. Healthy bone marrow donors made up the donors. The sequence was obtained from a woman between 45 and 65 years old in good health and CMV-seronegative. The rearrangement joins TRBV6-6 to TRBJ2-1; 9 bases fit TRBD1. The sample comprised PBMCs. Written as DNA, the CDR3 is TGTGCCAGTGGGGGGGGGACAGGGAGGGGGAATGAGCAGTTCTTC. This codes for CASGGGTGRGNEQFF.